This TCR beta chain derives from a study of T cell responses to AZD1222 COVID-19 vaccine. Broader study findings: When two AZD1222 doses had been given, Spike-specific TCR breadth and depth rose. Spike-wide coverage was observed for vaccine-associated CD4 TCRs, with dominant responses at 160-218 and 743-854. Seropositive AZD1222 recipients at baseline numbered only five or six.

TCRdb keeps only in-frame clones here, not all; method: immunoSEQ multiplex PCR. The sample lists about 110,000 clones; 90% to 95% were seen once. Points on this clone: Its antigen is not identified.

V was trimmed by 2 bases and J by 5 bases, leaving 12 bases between them. Looked up from germline, CDR1 is LNHDA and CDR2 is SQIVND (reference sequence). The CDR3 contains 14 residues. This TCR was recovered from an adult in good health. The chain has TRBV19 and TRBJ1-2; D call uncertain. The specimen comprised peripheral blood, sampled on day 0 of AZD1222 vaccination. The DNA of the CDR3 is TGTGCCAGTAGTATACAAAGGCAGTATTATGGCTACACCTTC. Translating it yields CASSIQRQYYGYTF.